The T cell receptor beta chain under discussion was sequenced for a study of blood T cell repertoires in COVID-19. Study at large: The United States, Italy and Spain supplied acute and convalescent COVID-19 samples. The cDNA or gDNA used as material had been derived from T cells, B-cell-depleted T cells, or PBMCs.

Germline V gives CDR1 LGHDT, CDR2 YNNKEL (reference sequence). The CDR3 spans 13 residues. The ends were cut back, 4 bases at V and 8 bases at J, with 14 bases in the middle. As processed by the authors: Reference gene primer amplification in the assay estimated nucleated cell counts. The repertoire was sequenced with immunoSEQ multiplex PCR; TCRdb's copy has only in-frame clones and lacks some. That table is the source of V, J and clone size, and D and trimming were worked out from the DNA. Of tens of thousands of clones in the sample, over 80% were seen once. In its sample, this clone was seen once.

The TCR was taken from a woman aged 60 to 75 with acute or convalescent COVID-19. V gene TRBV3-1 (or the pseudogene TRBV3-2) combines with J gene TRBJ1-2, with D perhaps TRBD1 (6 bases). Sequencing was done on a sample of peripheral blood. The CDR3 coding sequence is TGTGCCAGCAGCCCCGACAGGATGGGAGGCTACACCTTC. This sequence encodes CASSPDRMGGYTF.